Listed below are T cell receptor beta chains from one sample, sequenced in a study of blood T cells in healthy people across ages. Each CDR3 protein is one row after TCRdb ran MiXCR on the 5' RACE reads. The repertoire holds approximately 850,000 distinct CDR3 sequences, with more than 40% as singletons. Input material: blood. Receptors originate from a man aged 55 to 70 in good health. Each CDR3 is given with its conserved first and last residue. The size entry is marked missing in some rows and otherwise reads once, few, many or a size class.

j_call,clone_size,cdr3_length,v_call,cdr3_aa
TRBJ1-4,once,15,TRBV20-1,CSARDRAATNEKLFF
NA,NA,13,TRBV18,CASSRLVRETQYF
TRBJ1-2,few,15,TRBV12-3/TRBV12-4,CASSTITGGGYGYTF
TRBJ2-1,NA,17,TRBV4-3,CVSSQVTGTGNHNEQFF
TRBJ2-3,NA,13,TRBV11-3,CASSLRGKDAQYF
TRBJ2-7,NA,16,TRBV28,CASSFFGGVRTYEQYF
TRBJ1-1,NA,14,TRBV29-1,CSVRAGTGFTEAFF
TRBJ2-1,NA,13,TRBV4-3,CANSQGEGYRQFF
TRBJ2-2,NA,18,TRBV6-2/TRBV6-3,CASRRLAGAYRGTGELFF
TRBJ2-3,few,14,TRBV2,CAGGGRATTDTQYF
TRBJ2-7,NA,14,TRBV7-9,CASSPRSASYEQNF
TRBJ2-6,few,16,TRBV20-1,CSALMTGYSGANVLTF
TRBJ2-5,many,15,TRBV7-2,CASSSGRGGQETQYF
TRBJ1-4,NA,17,TRBV5-1,CASSNPGQGAANEKLFF
TRBJ2-5,NA,15,TRBV3-1,CASSQAGVYQETQYF
TRBJ2-1,NA,14,TRBV15,CATSSGGATNGQFF
TRBJ2-3,NA,12,TRBV20-1,CSVAPGFDTQYF
TRBJ2-5,many,15,TRBV15,CATSRDRGTAETQYF
NA,NA,16,TRBV20-1,CSAIGQEVGVWNEQYF
TRBJ2-5,few,14,TRBV3-1,CASSQVDLRETQYF
TRBJ2-3,NA,16,TRBV7-3,CASSPSSGGTTDTQYF
TRBJ2-2,NA,15,TRBV7-2,CASSLDPGYTGELFF
TRBJ2-3,NA,15,TRBV5-1,CASSKISGVRDTQYF
TRBJ2-6,NA,15,TRBV6-1,CASSAGASGANVLTF
TRBJ2-1,NA,14,TRBV4-1,CASSQSSEPNEQFF
TRBJ2-2,many,16,TRBV6-4,CASSGRTGENTGELFF
TRBJ2-4,NA,17,TRBV11-2,CASSTPSVTEAKNIQYF
TRBJ2-3,NA,12,TRBV20-1,CDPLGGVDTQYF
TRBJ1-2,NA,11,TRBV29-1,CSARIDYGYTF
NA,NA,12,TRBV6-2/TRBV6-3,CASSRRVYEQYF
TRBJ2-3,few,13,TRBV6-1,CASRGSAQDTQYF
TRBJ2-5,NA,12,TRBV12-3/TRBV12-4,CASSFVEETQYF
TRBJ1-2,NA,14,TRBV20-1,CSARWQVHNYGYTF
TRBJ1-4,NA,14,TRBV6-5,CASSYQSGDEKLFF
TRBJ1-2,few,17,TRBV7-9,CASSQGQGRGPNYGYTF
TRBJ1-6,NA,16,TRBV4-1,CASGLDYGAINSPLHF
TRBJ2-7,NA,14,TRBV13,CASSPTGAGDEQYF
TRBJ2-7,few,14,TRBV7-2,CASSSGGKDYEQYF
TRBJ2-5,NA,16,TRBV6-5,CASSYSRGGGIETQYF
TRBJ2-1,many,13,TRBV4-1,CASSQVVPGEQFF
TRBJ2-1,few,14,TRBV27,CASRPGLGYNEQFF
TRBJ1-1,few,20,TRBV20-1,CSARGIDRGSSYLMNTEAFF